Many counts were recorded for the clone carrying this T cell receptor beta chain. Clones were read by immunoSEQ multiplex PCR, and TCRdb kept only the in-frame ones, dropping some. The sample consists of 270,000 or so clones, 84% of them appearing once. The sample originates from a study of blood T cell repertoires in COVID-19. The germline V gene has CDR1 SGHNT and CDR2 YYREEE (reference sequence). This CDR3 contains 13 residues. Trimming stripped 3 bases from V and 12 bases from J, with 16 bases between. The sequencing sample was made of peripheral blood. The gene calls are TRBV5-4 and TRBJ2-1; possibly TRBD1 for D (8 bases). The clonotype originates from a human donor with COVID-19, enrolled during active disease. The donor label of this sample is uncertain. CDR3 loop: CASSSNRGGVQFF. For the CDR3, the DNA is TGTGCCAGCAGCTCGAACAGGGGGGGAGTGCAGTTCTTC. The full variable domain, rest sourced from reference TRBV5-4 and TRBJ2-1, is ETGVTQSPTHLIKTRGQQVTLRCSSQSGHNTVSWYQQALGQGPQFIFQYYREEENGRGNFPPRFSGLQFPNYSSELNVNALELDDSALYLCASSSNRGGVQFFGPGTRLTVL.